This TCR beta chain appears in the sequencing data of a study of Graves' ophthalmopathy and Graves' hyperthyroidism. Study results and limitations: Most clonotypes expanded in thyroid above 0.001 frequency were present in blood too.

Using RNA transcripts, the TCR beta CDR3 regions were amplified. RT-PCR in the first round used HTBI primers; a second-round multiplex PCR followed. TCRdb re-called the multiplex PCR reads through MiXCR, storing one row per CDR3 protein. The data contain 740,000 or so distinct CDR3 sequences, 35% to 50% of them singletons. Sampling around 9.8 ml of fresh peripheral blood provided the PBMCs. The CDR3 runs 13 residues. V lost 10 bases, J lost 2 bases, and 14 bases lay in between. Germline V lookup: CDR1 LNHDA, CDR2 SQIVND (reference sequence). In the case of this clonotype: Its antigen is not known.

The chain combines TRBV19 with TRBJ1-2; a possible D gene is TRBD1 (5 bases). The origin of this receptor is an adult man with Graves' ophthalmopathy. Sequenced input: peripheral blood. The CDR3 DNA reads TGTGCCAATAAGATGGGGCTGAACTATGGCTACACCTTC. Its protein is CANKMGLNYGYTF.